This TCR beta chain emerged from a study of blood T cell repertoires in COVID-19. In the study overall: Whether acute or convalescent, the COVID-19 samples came from the United States, Italy and Spain. T cells, B-cell-depleted T cells, or PBMCs provided the cDNA or gDNA that served as material.

The authors' processing: Estimated nucleated cell counts came from reference gene primer amplification. Only in-frame clones appear in the TCRdb table, and some are missing; sequencing was by immunoSEQ multiplex PCR. That table furnishes V, J and clone size, whereas the DNA furnished D and trimming. Among about 200,000 clones listed, around 84% were seen once. The CDR3 length is 15 residues. Germline CDR1 LGHNA, CDR2 YSLEER. With 0 bases removed from V and 7 bases from J, the gap between germline ends came to 10 bases. The sample comprised peripheral blood. The V gene is TRBV4-3, the J gene TRBJ1-6; D unresolved. The sequence was obtained from an elderly woman with acute or convalescent COVID-19. The CDR3 bases are TGCGCCAGCAGCCAAGAGCCGGGGTGGAATTCACCCCTCCACTTT. It encodes CASSQEPGWNSPLHF.